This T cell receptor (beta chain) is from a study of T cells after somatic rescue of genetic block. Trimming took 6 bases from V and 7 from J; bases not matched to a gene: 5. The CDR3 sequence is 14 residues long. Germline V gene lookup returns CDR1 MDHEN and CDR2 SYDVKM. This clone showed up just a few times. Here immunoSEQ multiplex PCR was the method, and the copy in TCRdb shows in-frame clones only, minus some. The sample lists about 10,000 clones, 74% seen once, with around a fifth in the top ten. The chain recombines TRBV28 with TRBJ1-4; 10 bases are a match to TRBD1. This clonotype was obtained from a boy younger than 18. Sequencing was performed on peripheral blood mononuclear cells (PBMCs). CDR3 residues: CASSPDRGPEKLFF. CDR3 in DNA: TGTGCCAGCAGCCCCGACAGGGGGCCTGAAAAACTGTTTTTT.